The next 12 T cell receptor beta chains were all read from a single sample in a study of blood T cells in healthy people across ages. The authors ran a second PCR of about 6 to 11 cycles using a sample-barcoded 5' primer and a J-beta primer mix. TCRdb redid the calling of the 5' RACE reads with MiXCR, one entry per CDR3 protein. The sample comprises approximately 730,000 distinct CDR3 sequences, roughly 50% of which are singletons, and about 42% rests with the top ten. Sequenced material: blood. The origin of the receptors is a man older than 75 in good health.

The table lists this clonotype with a few counts. This chain connects TRBV7-2 to TRBJ2-1, with D unresolved. This CDR3 has 14 residues. V lost 3 bases, J lost 6 bases, and 12 bases lay in between. The germline gives CDR1 SGHTA, CDR2 FQGNSA. The CDR3 DNA reads TGTGCCAGCAGCTTGGTCCTCTTGGCCAATGAGCAGTTCTTC. This encodes CASSLVLLANEQFF.

CDR3 bases: TGTGCCAGCAGCCCTGACTACGCGCGACAGTATTTT. Amino acids: CASSPDYARQYF. The chain carries TRBV7-9 and TRBJ2-3; D may be TRBD2 (5 bases). The V gene's germline CDR1 is SEHNR and CDR2 FQNEAQ (reference sequence). V shed 5 bases and J shed 12 bases, with 15 bases lying between them. This CDR3 has 12 residues.

The chain is built from TRBV3-1 and TRBJ2-7; TRBD2 agrees at 11 bases. The CDR3 is 13 amino acids. V shed 4 bases, J shed 10 bases, and the junction held 6 bases outside the gene matches. The germline CDR1 and CDR2 sequences are LGHDT and YNNKEL (reference sequence). Here the CDR3 reads CASSRTSGGDQYF. The CDR3 DNA follows: TGTGCCAGCAGCCGAACTAGCGGGGGAGACCAGTACTTC.

This clonotype was seen a few times. V usage is TRBV6-1 and J usage is TRBJ2-5, with 9 bases that match TRBD1. This CDR3 is 14 amino acids long. V gave up 3 bases and J gave up 5 bases; unmatched junction bases: 4. The germline V gene has CDR1 MNHNS and CDR2 SASEGT. The CDR3 DNA follows: TGTGCCAGCAGTGATGGACAGGGGAGGGAGACCCAGTACTTC. Protein: CASSDGQGRETQYF.

This clonotype has just a few counts. V is TRBV7-9 and J is TRBJ2-7; perhaps D is TRBD1 or TRBD2 (5 bases each). This CDR3 is 14 amino acids long. The V gene's germline CDR1 is SEHNR and CDR2 FQNEAQ (reference sequence). The V and J ends lost 5 bases and 2 bases respectively, with 13 bases between them. The CDR3 bases are TGTGCCAGCAGCCTCTGGGACGGAACCTACGAGCAGTACTTC. Translated, it gives CASSLWDGTYEQYF.

The chain links TRBV6-1 to TRBJ2-5; D unresolved. V lost 0 bases to trimming and J lost 5 bases, with 13 bases between them. This CDR3 comprises 15 residues. Germline V CDR1 and CDR2: MNHNS, SASEGT. The CDR3 spells CASSEAALARETQYF. CDR3 nucleotide sequence: TGTGCCAGCAGTGAAGCCGCTTTGGCGAGGGAGACCCAGTACTTC.

The sample holds a few counts of this clonotype. The V gene is TRBV3-1, the J gene TRBJ2-4; 7 nucleotides align to TRBD2. With V trimmed by 4 bases and J by 0 bases, 3 bases remained unmatched. CDR1 LGHDT and CDR2 YNNKEL come from the germline V gene (reference sequence). This CDR3 spans 15 amino acids. This CDR3 is CASSRIAGAKNIQYF. As DNA, the CDR3 is TGTGCCAGCAGCCGAATAGCGGGAGCCAAAAACATTCAGTACTTC.

This chain links TRBV9 with TRBJ1-2, with D maybe TRBD1 (5 bases). CDR1 SGDLS and CDR2 YYNGEE come from the germline V gene. This CDR3 region has 13 residues. Trimming cost V 2 bases and J 7 bases, with 12 bases left between them. CDR3 residues: CASSVTQGFGYTF. The CDR3 DNA follows: TGTGCCAGCAGCGTCACCCAGGGCTTTGGCTACACCTTC.

This clonotype has more than one count but fewer than ten. J is TRBJ2-7 and V is TRBV27, with D perhaps TRBD2 (6 bases). CDR3 length: 16 residues. The ends were cut back, 0 bases at V and 2 bases at J, with 14 bases in the middle. Germline CDR1 MNHEY, CDR2 SMNVEV (reference sequence). CDR3 protein: CASSLSWRDPTYEQYF. CDR3 coding DNA: TGTGCCAGCAGTTTATCGTGGCGGGACCCCACCTACGAGCAGTACTTC.

The rearrangement uses TRBV5-1 and TRBJ1-1, with a possible D match to TRBD1 (6 bases). Germline loops: CDR1 SGHRS, CDR2 YFSETQ. Trimming left V 2 bases short and J 4 bases short, with 9 bases between. The CDR3 runs to 13 residues. The CDR3 DNA reads as TGCGCCAGCAGCTTTATGACAGGCACTGAAGCTTTCTTT. Amino acid sequence: CASSFMTGTEAFF.

The V call is TRBV12-3 or TRBV12-4, the J call TRBJ2-1, with 14 nucleotides matching TRBD2. The CDR3 runs 16 residues. Trimming at V came to 5 bases and at J to 7 bases, leaving 7 bases not matched to a gene. Here the CDR3 reads CASSPLGLAGENEQFF. The CDR3 DNA sequence: TGTGCCAGCAGTCCCTTGGGACTAGCGGGAGAGAATGAGCAGTTCTTC.

As concerns this clonotype: Germline and junction disagree at one end, which may indicate a read error. V usage is TRBV28 and J usage is TRBJ1-2, with no clear D. Germline V CDR1 and CDR2: MDHEN, SYDVKM. The CDR3 is made up of 13 amino acids. The DNA for the CDR3 is TGTACCAGCAGTTTTGTGGGGTTACGGGGCTACACCTTC. As protein: CTSSFVGLRGYTF.